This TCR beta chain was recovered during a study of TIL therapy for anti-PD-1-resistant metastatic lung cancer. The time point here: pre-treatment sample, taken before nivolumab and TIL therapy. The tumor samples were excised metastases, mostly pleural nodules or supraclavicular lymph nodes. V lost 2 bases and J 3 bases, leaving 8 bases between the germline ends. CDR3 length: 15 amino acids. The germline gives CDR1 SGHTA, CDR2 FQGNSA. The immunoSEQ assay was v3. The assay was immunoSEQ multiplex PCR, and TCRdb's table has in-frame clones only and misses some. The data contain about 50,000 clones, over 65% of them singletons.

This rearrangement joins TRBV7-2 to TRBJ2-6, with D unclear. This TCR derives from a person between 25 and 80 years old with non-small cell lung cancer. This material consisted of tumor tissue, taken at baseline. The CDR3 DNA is TGTGCCAGCAGCTTATTGTGGGGTGGGGCCAACGTCCTGACTTTC. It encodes CASSLLWGGANVLTF.